The rows below give T cell receptor beta chains drawn from one sample of a study of graft-versus-host responses after intestinal transplantation. The data were produced by immunoSEQ multiplex PCR, yet TCRdb's version contains in-frame clones alone and is incomplete. The sample yields almost 85,000 clones, about nine tenths seen once. These receptors are not linked to any known antigen. Material: unstimulated CD4+ T cells sorted from spleen or lymph node cells, obtained before intestinal transplant. These receptors were obtained from a human donor who received an intestinal transplant. CDR3s include the opening cysteine and the closing phenylalanine or tryptophan. The D gene is left open where the match is weak. Clone size is not always given. Where it is, it says once, few, many or a class for expanded clones.

cdr3_nt,cdr3_aa,v_call,d_call,cdr3_length,j_call,clone_size
TGCGCCAGCAGCCAAGGACTTGTCACGTCAAGGGGAAACTATGGCTACACCTTC,CASSQGLVTSRGNYGYTF,TRBV4-3,NA,18,TRBJ1-2,NA
TGCGCCAGCAGTCGGGACACGGGCAGGGATACGCAGTATTTT,CASSRDTGRDTQYF,TRBV5-1,NA,14,TRBJ2-3,NA
TGTGCCAGCAGTGAGGGAAACCAGAATACGCAGTATTTT,CASSEGNQNTQYF,TRBV27,NA,13,TRBJ2-3,once
TGTGCCAGCAGCCGTGCCGGGACAGGAGGCACAGATACGCAGTATTTT,CASSRAGTGGTDTQYF,TRBV7-2,TRBD1,16,TRBJ2-3,NA
TGTGCCAGTAGTATAACCCTGAGGGTAGGCGGCAATGAGCAGTTCTTC,CASSITLRVGGNEQFF,TRBV19,NA,16,TRBJ2-1,NA
TGTGCCAGCAGTGCTCAGACAGGACAGAACACTGAAGCTTTCTTT,CASSAQTGQNTEAFF,TRBV6-1,NA,15,TRBJ1-1,NA
TGTGCCAGCAGCTTGCTACTAGCGGGGGAAGCAGATACGCAGTATTTT,CASSLLLAGEADTQYF,TRBV5-4,TRBD2,16,TRBJ2-3,once
TGTGCCAGCAGCCCCTGGACAGCGAACTACGAGCAGTACTTC,CASSPWTANYEQYF,TRBV7-9,NA,14,TRBJ2-7,NA
TGTGCCAGCAGCTTGAGGACAGCCACAGATACGCAGTATTTT,CASSLRTATDTQYF,TRBV7-8,NA,14,TRBJ2-3,NA
TGTGCCAGCAGCCGGGACAAAGCTAACTATGGCTACACCTTC,CASSRDKANYGYTF,TRBV11-2,NA,14,TRBJ1-2,NA
TGCGCCAGCAGCATGAGCGGGGGTGGTGAGCAGTTCTTC,CASSMSGGGEQFF,TRBV5-1,TRBD2,13,TRBJ2-1,NA
TGCGCCAGCAGCGGGACAGATGGTGAAAAACTGTTTTTT,CASSGTDGEKLFF,TRBV5-1,TRBD1,13,TRBJ1-4,few
TGTGCCAGCAGTGAACCCTTTTTAGAGGGAAAACTGTTTTTT,CASSEPFLEGKLFF,TRBV25-1,NA,14,TRBJ1-4,NA
TGTGCCAGCAGCTCGGGACAGCCGAACACTGAAGCTTTCTTT,CASSSGQPNTEAFF,TRBV6-6,TRBD1,14,TRBJ1-1,NA
TGTGCCAGCCGCGAGCTGACTAGCGGGAAGGGCAATGAGCAGTTCTTC,CASRELTSGKGNEQFF,TRBV2,TRBD2,16,TRBJ2-1,NA
TGTGCCAGCAGTTCGAGCGGGGGGGCCTCCGAGCAGTACTTC,CASSSSGGASEQYF,TRBV2,TRBD2,14,TRBJ2-7,NA
TGTGCCAGCAGCTTAGAGGCATTGACTCCTACGCAGTATTTT,CASSLEALTPTQYF,TRBV7-2,NA,14,TRBJ2-3,once
TGTGCCAGCTCACCTGGGACAGGGGGCACTGAAGCTTTCTTT,CASSPGTGGTEAFF,TRBV18,TRBD1,14,TRBJ1-1,NA
TGCGCCAGCAGCCTCACAAGTATGGGGACAGCCTTGTACTTC,CASSLTSMGTALYF,TRBV5-1,TRBD1,14,TRBJ2-4,NA
TGTGCCATTAACGCCGGGAATTCACCCCTCCACTTT,CAINAGNSPLHF,TRBV6-1,NA,12,TRBJ1-6,NA
TGTGCCAGTAGCCTCGGATGGACAGGGATGGAGCAGTACTTC,CASSLGWTGMEQYF,TRBV19,TRBD1,14,TRBJ2-7,few
TGTGCCAGCAGTTACAGGGGTTTGGGTGAGCAGTTCTTC,CASSYRGLGEQFF,TRBV6-5,NA,13,TRBJ2-1,NA
TGCGCCAGCAGCCACGGTGCCCCCGGGGCTAACTATGGCTACACCTTC,CASSHGAPGANYGYTF,TRBV4-3,NA,16,TRBJ1-2,NA
TGTGCCAGCAGTCGAACCAGGGGATTAGTCTATGGCTACACCTTC,CASSRTRGLVYGYTF,TRBV6-5,NA,15,TRBJ1-2,NA
TGTGCCAGCTCACCGTCAGGTAACACTGAAGCTTTCTTT,CASSPSGNTEAFF,TRBV18,NA,13,TRBJ1-1,NA
TGTGCCAGCAGCACTAGCGGGGGCGTCTACAATGAGCAGTTCTTC,CASSTSGGVYNEQFF,TRBV9,TRBD2,15,TRBJ2-1,NA
TGTGCCAGCGCCCTGACAGGGGAATACGAGCAGTACTTC,CASALTGEYEQYF,TRBV7-9,TRBD1,13,TRBJ2-7,NA
TGTGCCAGTACATCGCAACAAGGGGCCACAGATACGCAGTATTTT,CASTSQQGATDTQYF,TRBV19,NA,15,TRBJ2-3,NA
TGTGCCAGCAGCCGGGGGATCCCCGCGAGCTCCTACGAGCAGTACTTC,CASSRGIPASSYEQYF,TRBV5-4,NA,16,TRBJ2-7,NA
TGTGCCACCAGGGGGGCTAATCAGCCCCAGCATTTT,CATRGANQPQHF,TRBV15,NA,12,TRBJ1-5,NA
TGTGCCAGCAGTTTATGGTCGGACAGGAATGAGCAGTTCTTC,CASSLWSDRNEQFF,TRBV27,TRBD1,14,TRBJ2-1,NA
TGTGCCAGCAGCTTAGTTTTGGGACAGGGCGACCCTAACTATGGCTACACCTTC,CASSLVLGQGDPNYGYTF,TRBV7-2,TRBD1,18,TRBJ1-2,few
TGCGCCAGCAGCCAAGAAGGTAGGGGGTCCCCTGAAGCTTTCTTT,CASSQEGRGSPEAFF,TRBV4-3,NA,15,TRBJ1-1,once
TGTGCCAGCAGCCTCGACAGAGGCACTGAAGCTTTCTTT,CASSLDRGTEAFF,TRBV7-6,NA,13,TRBJ1-1,NA
TGTGCCAGCAGCATCCTAACAGGGGGAACCGCGGGCTACACCTTC,CASSILTGGTAGYTF,TRBV9,TRBD1,15,TRBJ1-2,NA
TGTGCCAGCAGCCTGTTCCTCCAGGGGGAGACCCAGTACTTC,CASSLFLQGETQYF,TRBV6-5,NA,14,TRBJ2-5,NA
TGTGCCAGCAGTTTATTTCCCTCATTAGTGAACACTGAAGCTTTCTTT,CASSLFPSLVNTEAFF,TRBV27,NA,16,TRBJ1-1,NA